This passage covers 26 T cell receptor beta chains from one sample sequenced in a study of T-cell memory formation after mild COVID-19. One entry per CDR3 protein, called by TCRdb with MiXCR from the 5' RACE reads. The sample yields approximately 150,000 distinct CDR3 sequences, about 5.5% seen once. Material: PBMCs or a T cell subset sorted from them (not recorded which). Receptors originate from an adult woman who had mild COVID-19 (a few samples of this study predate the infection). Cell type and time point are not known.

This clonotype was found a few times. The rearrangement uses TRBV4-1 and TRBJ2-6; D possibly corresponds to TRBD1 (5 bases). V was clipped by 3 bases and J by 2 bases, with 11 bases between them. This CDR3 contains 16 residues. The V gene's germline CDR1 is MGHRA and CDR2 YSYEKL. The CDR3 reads CASSHPTVPGANVLTF. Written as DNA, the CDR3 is TGCGCCAGCAGCCATCCGACAGTTCCTGGGGCCAACGTCCTGACTTTC.

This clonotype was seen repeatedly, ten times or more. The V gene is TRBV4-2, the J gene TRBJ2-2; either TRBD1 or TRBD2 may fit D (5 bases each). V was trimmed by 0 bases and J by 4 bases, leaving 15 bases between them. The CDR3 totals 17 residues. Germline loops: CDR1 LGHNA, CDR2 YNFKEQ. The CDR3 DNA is TGTGCCAGCAGCCAAGATCCCCAAGGGGAGCTCACCGGGGAGCTGTTTTTT. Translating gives CASSQDPQGELTGELFF.

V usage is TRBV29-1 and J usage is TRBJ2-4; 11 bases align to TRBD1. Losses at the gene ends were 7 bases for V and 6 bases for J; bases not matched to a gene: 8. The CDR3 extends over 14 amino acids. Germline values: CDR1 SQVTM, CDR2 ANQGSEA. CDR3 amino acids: CSAWGGTGGNIQYF. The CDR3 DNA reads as TGCAGCGCCTGGGGGGGGACAGGGGGAAACATTCAGTACTTC.

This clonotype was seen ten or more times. CDR3 loop: CASSLEASGSYNEQFF. The CDR3 region has the DNA TGTGCCAGCAGCTTAGAGGCTAGCGGGAGTTACAATGAGCAGTTCTTC. This chain joins TRBV7-2 and TRBJ2-1, with 10 nucleotides matching TRBD2. The CDR3 extends over 16 amino acids. The germline CDR1 and CDR2 sequences are SGHTA and FQGNSA. V dropped 1 base and J dropped 4; count of bases not matched to a gene: 4.

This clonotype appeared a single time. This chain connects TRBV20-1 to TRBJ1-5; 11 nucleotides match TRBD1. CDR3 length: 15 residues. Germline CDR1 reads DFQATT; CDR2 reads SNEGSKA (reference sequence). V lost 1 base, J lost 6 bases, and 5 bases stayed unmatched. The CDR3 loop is CSARAWTGGGQPQHF. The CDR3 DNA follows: TGCAGTGCTAGAGCCTGGACAGGGGGCGGTCAGCCCCAGCATTTT.

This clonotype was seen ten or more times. Written as DNA, the CDR3 is TGTGCCAGCAGCCGCGGACCGATGACTGAAGCTTTCTTT. Translation gives CASSRGPMTEAFF. The chain carries TRBV3-1 and TRBJ1-1; D gene uncertain. In germline, CDR1 is LGHDT, CDR2 YNNKEL (reference sequence). The CDR3 is 13 amino acids. V dropped 4 bases and J dropped 5 bases, with 11 bases sitting between them.

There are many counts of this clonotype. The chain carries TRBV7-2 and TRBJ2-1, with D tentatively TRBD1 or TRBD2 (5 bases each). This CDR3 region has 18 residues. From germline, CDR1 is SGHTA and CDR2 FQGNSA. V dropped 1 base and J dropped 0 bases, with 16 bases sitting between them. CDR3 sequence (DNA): TGTGCCAGCAGCTTAGTTGGGGGAGTTGGTAACTCCTACAATGAGCAGTTCTTC. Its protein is CASSLVGGVGNSYNEQFF.

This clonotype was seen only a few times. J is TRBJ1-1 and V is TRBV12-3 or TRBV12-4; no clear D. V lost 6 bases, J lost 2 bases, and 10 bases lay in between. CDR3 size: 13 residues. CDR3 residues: CASSQRSNTEAFF. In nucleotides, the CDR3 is TGTGCCAGCAGCCAGAGAAGCAACACTGAAGCTTTCTTT.

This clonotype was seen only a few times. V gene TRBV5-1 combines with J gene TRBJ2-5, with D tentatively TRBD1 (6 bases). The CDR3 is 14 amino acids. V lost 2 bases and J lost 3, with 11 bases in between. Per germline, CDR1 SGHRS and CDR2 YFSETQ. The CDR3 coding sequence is TGCGCCAGCAGCTTCGACAGGAACAAAGAGACCCAGTACTTC. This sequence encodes CASSFDRNKETQYF.

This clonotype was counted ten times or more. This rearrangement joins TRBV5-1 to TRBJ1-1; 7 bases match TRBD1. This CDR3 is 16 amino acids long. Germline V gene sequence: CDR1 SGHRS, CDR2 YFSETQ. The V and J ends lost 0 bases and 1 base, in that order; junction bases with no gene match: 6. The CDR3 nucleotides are TGCGCCAGCAGCTTGGCAAAGACAGGGACGAACACTGAAGCTTTCTTT. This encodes CASSLAKTGTNTEAFF.

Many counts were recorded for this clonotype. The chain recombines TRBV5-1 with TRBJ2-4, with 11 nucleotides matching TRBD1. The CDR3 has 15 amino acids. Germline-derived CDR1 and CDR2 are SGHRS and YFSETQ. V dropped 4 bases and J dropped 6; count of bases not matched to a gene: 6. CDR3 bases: TGCGCCAGCAGCACAACCGGGACAGGGGGAAACATTCAGTACTTC. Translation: CASSTTGTGGNIQYF.

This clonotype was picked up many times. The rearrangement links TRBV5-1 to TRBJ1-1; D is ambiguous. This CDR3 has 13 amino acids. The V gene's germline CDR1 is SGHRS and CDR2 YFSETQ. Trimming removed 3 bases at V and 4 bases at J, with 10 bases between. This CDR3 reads CASSYNWPTEAFF. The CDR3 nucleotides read TGCGCCAGCAGCTACAACTGGCCCACTGAAGCTTTCTTT.

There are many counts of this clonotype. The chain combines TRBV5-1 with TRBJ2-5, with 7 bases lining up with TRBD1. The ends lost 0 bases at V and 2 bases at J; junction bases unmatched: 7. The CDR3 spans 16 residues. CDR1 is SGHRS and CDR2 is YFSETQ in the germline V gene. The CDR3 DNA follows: TGCGCCAGCAGCTTGGAACTCCCAGGGGGTCAAGAGACCCAGTACTTC. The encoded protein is CASSLELPGGQETQYF. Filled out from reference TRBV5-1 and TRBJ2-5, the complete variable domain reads KAGVTQTPRYLIKTRGQQVTLSCSPISGHRSVSWYQQTPGQGLQFLFEYFSETQRNKGNFPGRFSGRQFSNSRSEMNVSTLELGDSALYLCASSLELPGGQETQYFGPGTRLLVL.

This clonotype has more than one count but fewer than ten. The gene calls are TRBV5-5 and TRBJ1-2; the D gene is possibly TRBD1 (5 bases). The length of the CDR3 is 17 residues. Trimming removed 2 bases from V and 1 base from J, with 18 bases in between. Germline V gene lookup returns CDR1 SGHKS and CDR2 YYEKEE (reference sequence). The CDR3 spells CASSFPPGGHLNYGYTF. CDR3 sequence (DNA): TGTGCCAGCAGCTTCCCCCCCGGCGGACACCTTAACTATGGCTACACCTTC.

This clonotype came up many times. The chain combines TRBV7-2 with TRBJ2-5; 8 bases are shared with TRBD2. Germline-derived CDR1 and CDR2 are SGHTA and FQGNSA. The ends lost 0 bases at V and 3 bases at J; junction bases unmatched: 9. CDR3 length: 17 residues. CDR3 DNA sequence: TGTGCCAGCAGCTTAGCCCCCGCGGGAGCGGGAGAAGAGACCCAGTACTTC. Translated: CASSLAPAGAGEETQYF.

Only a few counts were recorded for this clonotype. The CDR3, as DNA: TGTGCCACATCGGGGTTGTGGGGCTACACCTTC. Translated: CATSGLWGYTF. The chain has TRBV6-5 and TRBJ1-2; no reliable D call. The CDR3 has 11 amino acids. CDR1 and CDR2 from the germline V gene are MNHEY and SVGAGI. Deletions cut 10 bases from V and 8 bases from J, with 14 bases between.

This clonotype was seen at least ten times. The CDR3 sequence: CASSVERGWQETQYF. CDR3 sequence (DNA): TGTGCCAGCAGCGTAGAGAGGGGGTGGCAAGAGACCCAGTACTTC. The V call is TRBV9, the J call TRBJ2-5, with a possible D match to TRBD1 (6 bases). CDR3 length: 15 amino acids. Germline V gene sequence: CDR1 SGDLS, CDR2 YYNGEE. The V end was cut by 0 bases, the J end by 2 bases, with 11 bases between.

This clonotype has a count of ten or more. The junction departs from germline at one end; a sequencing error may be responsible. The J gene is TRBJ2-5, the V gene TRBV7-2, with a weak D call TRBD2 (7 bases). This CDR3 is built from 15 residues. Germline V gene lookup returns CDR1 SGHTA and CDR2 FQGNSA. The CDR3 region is CASSLARGAQETQYF. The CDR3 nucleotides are TGTGCCAGCAGCCTAGCTCGGGGGGCTCAAGAGACCCAGTACTTC.

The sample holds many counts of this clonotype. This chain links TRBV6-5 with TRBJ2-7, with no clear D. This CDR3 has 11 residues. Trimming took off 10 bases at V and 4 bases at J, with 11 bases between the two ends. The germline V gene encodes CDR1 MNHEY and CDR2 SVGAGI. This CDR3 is CATTLGYEQYF. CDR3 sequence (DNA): TGTGCCACCACTCTGGGGTACGAGCAGTACTTC.

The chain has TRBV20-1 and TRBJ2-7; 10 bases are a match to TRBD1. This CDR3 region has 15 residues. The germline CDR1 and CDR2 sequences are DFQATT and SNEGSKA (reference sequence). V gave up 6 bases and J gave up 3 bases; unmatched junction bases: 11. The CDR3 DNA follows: TGCAGTGCCAAGCAGACAGGGGGCATCGTCTACGAGCAGTACTTC. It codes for CSAKQTGGIVYEQYF.

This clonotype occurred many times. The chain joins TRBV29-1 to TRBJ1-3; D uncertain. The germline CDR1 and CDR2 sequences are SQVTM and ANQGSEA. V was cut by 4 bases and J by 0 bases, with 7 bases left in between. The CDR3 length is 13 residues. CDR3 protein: CSVGGSSGNTIYF. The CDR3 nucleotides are TGCAGCGTTGGAGGCTCCTCTGGAAACACCATATATTTT.

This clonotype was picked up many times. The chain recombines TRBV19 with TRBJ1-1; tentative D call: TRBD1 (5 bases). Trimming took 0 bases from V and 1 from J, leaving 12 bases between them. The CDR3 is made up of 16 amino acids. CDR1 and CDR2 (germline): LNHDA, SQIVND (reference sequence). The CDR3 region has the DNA TGTGCCAGTAGTATAGATCCCCGGGACGGGAACACTGAAGCTTTCTTT. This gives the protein CASSIDPRDGNTEAFF.

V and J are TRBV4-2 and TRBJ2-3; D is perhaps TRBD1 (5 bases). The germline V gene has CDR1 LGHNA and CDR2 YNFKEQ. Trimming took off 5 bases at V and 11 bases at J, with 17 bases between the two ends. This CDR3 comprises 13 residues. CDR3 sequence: CASSNELDRVQYF. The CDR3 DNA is TGTGCCAGCAGCAACGAACTCGACAGAGTGCAGTATTTT.

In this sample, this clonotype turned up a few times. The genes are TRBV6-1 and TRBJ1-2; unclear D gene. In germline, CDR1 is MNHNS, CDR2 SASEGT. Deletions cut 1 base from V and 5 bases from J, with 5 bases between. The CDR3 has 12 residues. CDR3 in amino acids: CASSEDKYGYTF. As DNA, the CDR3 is TGTGCCAGCAGTGAAGACAAATATGGCTACACCTTC.

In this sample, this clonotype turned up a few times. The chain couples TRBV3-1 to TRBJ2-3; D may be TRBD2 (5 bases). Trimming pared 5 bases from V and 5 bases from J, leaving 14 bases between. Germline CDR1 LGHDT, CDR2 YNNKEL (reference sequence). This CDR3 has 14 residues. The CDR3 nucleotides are TGTGCCAGCAGCAACGCCCGGGGTGTAGATACGCAGTATTTT. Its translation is CASSNARGVDTQYF.

The CDR3 spells CASSFGINQPQHF. DNA for the CDR3: TGTGCCAGCAGTTTCGGGATCAATCAGCCCCAGCATTTT. The gene calls are TRBV12-3 or TRBV12-4 and TRBJ1-5; D is uncertain. The CDR3 length is 13 residues. Trimming removed 3 bases at V and 3 bases at J, with 6 bases between.